Each of the 25 T cell receptor beta chains below was sequenced from the same sample in a study of blood T cell repertoires in COVID-19. The assay was immunoSEQ multiplex PCR, and TCRdb's table has in-frame clones only and misses some. The sample lists some 150,000 clones; about 86% were seen once. Sequencing was performed on peripheral blood. Every receptor here comes from a woman between 55 and 75 years old with acute or convalescent COVID-19.

CDR3 sequence (DNA): TGCGCCAGCACCTCGACCCAGGACACTGAAGCTTTCTTT. Its translation: CASTSTQDTEAFF. The genes are TRBV10-2 and TRBJ1-1; no definite D call. V was shortened by 7 bases and J by 3 bases, with 12 bases between the two germline ends. Germline assignment: CDR1 WSHSY and CDR2 SAAADI. CDR3 length equals 13 residues.

The chain couples TRBV3-1 (or the pseudogene TRBV3-2) to TRBJ2-5, with TRBD1 matching 8 bases. CDR3 length equals 15 residues. With V trimmed by 1 base and J by 4 bases, 5 bases remained unmatched. In germline, CDR1 is LGHDT, CDR2 YNNKEL (reference sequence). CDR3 loop: CASSQGTGYSETQYF. The CDR3, as DNA: TGTGCCAGCAGCCAAGGGACAGGGTACTCAGAGACCCAGTACTTC.

V and J are TRBV27 and TRBJ1-2, with D hard to call. From germline, CDR1 is MNHEY and CDR2 SMNVEV (reference sequence). V was cut by 6 bases and J by 5 bases, with 25 bases left in between. This CDR3 is built from 17 residues. The CDR3 coding sequence is TGTGCCAGCAGCCCAACCGGAGCCTTATCAACCTATTATGGCTACACCTTC. This gives the protein CASSPTGALSTYYGYTF.

The chain recombines TRBV3-1 (or the pseudogene TRBV3-2) with TRBJ1-1; D not certain. Germline-derived CDR1 and CDR2 are LGHDT and YNNKEL (reference sequence). This CDR3 has 14 residues. V gave up 1 base and J gave up 3 bases, with 9 bases separating them. CDR3: CASSQGYGHTEAFF. Here the CDR3 DNA reads TGTGCCAGCAGCCAAGGTTATGGGCACACTGAAGCTTTCTTT.

This clone showed up just once. The chain uses TRBV10-3 and TRBJ2-2; 7 bases line up with TRBD1. Trimming took 6 bases from V and 1 from J; bases not matched to a gene: 5. Germline CDR1 and CDR2: ENHRY and SYGVKD. The CDR3 sequence is 15 residues long. The CDR3 spells CAISRTGGNTGELFF. The CDR3 DNA reads as TGTGCCATCAGCCGGACAGGAGGGAACACCGGGGAGCTGTTTTTT.

V is TRBV6-2 or TRBV6-3 and J is TRBJ2-7, with D uncertain. Germline-derived CDR1 and CDR2 are MNHEY and SVGEGT. Trimming stripped 0 bases from V and 4 bases from J, with 13 bases between. This CDR3 region has 15 residues. The CDR3 here is CASSYSNSYIYEQYF. The CDR3 nucleotides read TGTGCCAGCAGTTACTCGAATTCGTACATATACGAGCAGTACTTC.

The chain links TRBV7-2 to TRBJ1-5, with D possibly TRBD1 on 6 matching bases. V shed 5 bases and J shed 3 bases, with 11 bases lying between them. CDR3 size: 14 residues. Germline V CDR1 and CDR2: SGHTA, FQGNSA. The DNA for the CDR3 is TGTGCCAGCAGCCCTGGACAGAACAATCAGCCCCAGCATTTT. Translating gives CASSPGQNNQPQHF. The variable domain in full, completed from reference TRBV7-2 and TRBJ1-5, reads GAGVSQSPSNKVTEKGKDVELRCDPISGHTALYWYRQSLGQGLEFLIYFQGNSAPDKSGLPSDRFSAERTGGSVSTLTIQRTQQEDSAVYLCASSPGQNNQPQHFGDGTRLSIL.

J is TRBJ2-7 and V is TRBV5-1; possibly TRBD1 for D (6 bases). The CDR3 sequence is 16 residues long. CDR1 is SGHRS and CDR2 is YFSETQ in the germline V gene. Trimming removed 0 bases at V and 0 bases at J, with 13 bases between. CDR3 sequence: CASSLEGRGGSYEQYF. Here the CDR3 DNA reads TGCGCCAGCAGCTTGGAGGGGCGAGGGGGCTCCTACGAGCAGTACTTC.

CDR3 nucleotides: TGCGCCAGCAGGGGCGGGGGACTCGGTACCTACAATGAGCAGTTCTTC. Encoded protein: CASRGGGLGTYNEQFF. The chain links TRBV5-1 to TRBJ2-1; 7 bases align to TRBD2. Germline values: CDR1 SGHRS, CDR2 YFSETQ. The ends lost 5 bases at V and 2 bases at J; junction bases unmatched: 10. The CDR3 consists of 16 residues.

The chain couples TRBV5-6 to TRBJ2-3, with 8 positions matching TRBD1. Losses at the gene ends were 4 bases for V and 3 bases for J; bases not matched to a gene: 4. Germline assignment: CDR1 SGHDT and CDR2 YYEEEE. The CDR3 length is 14 residues. This chain's CDR3 is CASSPGQATDTQYF. The CDR3 nucleotides read TGTGCCAGCAGCCCGGGACAGGCGACAGATACGCAGTATTTT. The full variable domain, completed using reference TRBV5-6 and TRBJ2-3, is DAGVTQSPTHLIKTRGQQVTLRCSPKSGHDTVSWYQQALGQGPQFIFQYYEEEERQRGNFPDRFSGHQFPNYSSELNVNALLLGDSALYLCASSPGQATDTQYFGPGTRLTVL.

This clone was recorded a few times. The CDR3 spells CASSETGAGNTIYF. The CDR3 nucleotides read TGTGCCAGCAGCGAAACAGGGGCTGGAAACACCATATATTTT. V is TRBV9 and J is TRBJ1-3; 7 positions match TRBD1. V dropped 3 bases and J dropped 2; count of bases not matched to a gene: 2. Germline loops: CDR1 SGDLS, CDR2 YYNGEE. This CDR3 contains 14 residues. Full variable domain (missing parts from reference TRBV9 and TRBJ1-3): DSGVTQTPKHLITATGQRVTLRCSPRSGDLSVYWYQQSLDQGLQFLIQYYNGEERAKGNILERFSAQQFPDLHSELNLSSLELGDSALYFCASSETGAGNTIYFGEGSWLTVV.

J is TRBJ1-5 and V is TRBV7-6; 7 nucleotides match TRBD1. Germline V gives CDR1 SGHVS, CDR2 FNYEAQ. V gave up 1 base and J gave up 3 bases; unmatched junction bases: 3. CDR3 length: 15 amino acids. In nucleotides, the CDR3 is TGTGCCAGCAGCTTAGTTCAGGGGGACAATCAGCCCCAGCATTTT. This codes for CASSLVQGDNQPQHF.

In this sample, this clone turned up once. This chain uses TRBV5-1 with TRBJ2-3, with TRBD1 as a possible D gene (6 bases). Germline-derived CDR1 and CDR2 are SGHRS and YFSETQ. CDR3 length equals 18 residues. Trimming pared 0 bases from V and 2 bases from J, leaving 19 bases between. In DNA form, the CDR3 reads TGCGCCAGCAGCTTGGGGGTTCGGTCCAGGGGCCACACAGATACGCAGTATTTT. The encoded protein is CASSLGVRSRGHTDTQYF.

The chain has TRBV20-1 and TRBJ1-1; 8 bases are a match to TRBD1. CDR3 length: 14 residues. The ends lost 3 bases at V and 3 bases at J; junction bases unmatched: 6. The V gene's germline CDR1 is DFQATT and CDR2 SNEGSKA (reference sequence). The CDR3 loop is CSASPGQGHTEAFF. The CDR3, as DNA: TGCAGTGCTAGTCCTGGACAGGGACACACTGAAGCTTTCTTT.

The chain employs TRBV27 and TRBJ1-6; 7 bases map to TRBD1. The CDR3 has 20 amino acids. V was clipped by 5 bases and J by 0 bases; unmatched bases: 16. Germline CDR1 reads MNHEY; CDR2 reads SMNVEV (reference sequence). The CDR3 here is CASSNKGALGYSSYNSPLHF. The CDR3 nucleotides are TGTGCCAGCAGTAATAAGGGGGCGCTGGGGTATAGCTCCTATAATTCACCCCTCCACTTT.

V is TRBV6-5 and J is TRBJ2-5; a possible D gene is TRBD2 (6 bases). The CDR3 has 14 amino acids. CDR1 is MNHEY and CDR2 is SVGAGI in the germline V gene. V gave up 6 bases and J gave up 5 bases, with 16 bases separating them. The CDR3 loop is CASRLLGGGETQYF. CDR3 coding DNA: TGTGCCAGCAGGCTACTAGGAGGAGGGGAGACCCAGTACTTC.

J is TRBJ1-5 and V is TRBV30; D call uncertain. V was clipped by 0 bases and J by 4 bases, with 7 bases between them. CDR1 is GTSNPN and CDR2 is SVGIG in the germline V gene (reference sequence). This CDR3 region has 13 residues. CDR3 protein: CAWSVITNQPQHF. CDR3 sequence (DNA): TGTGCCTGGAGTGTAATAACAAATCAGCCCCAGCATTTT.

This clone was counted a single time. This sample also contains other DNA sequences that code for the same CDR3. This rearrangement joins TRBV5-1 to TRBJ2-3; tentative D call: TRBD2 (5 bases). CDR3 length: 14 amino acids. Germline loops: CDR1 SGHRS, CDR2 YFSETQ. Trimming removed 1 base at V and 1 base at J, with 7 bases between. The CDR3 nucleotides are TGCGCCAGCAGCTTGTTCGGGGGCACAGATACGCAGTATTTT. This sequence encodes CASSLFGGTDTQYF.

This chain connects TRBV9 to TRBJ2-3; 8 bases match TRBD2. Looked up from germline, CDR1 is SGDLS and CDR2 is YYNGEE. J lost 6 bases, V lost 7 bases, and 10 bases had no gene match. The CDR3 loop spans 14 amino acids. CDR3 loop: CASSPAGVLDTQYF. Written as DNA, the CDR3 is TGTGCCAGCTCTCCAGCGGGGGTGCTGGATACGCAGTATTTT.

This chain uses TRBV6-5 with TRBJ2-1; 8 bases match TRBD1. V dropped 7 bases and J dropped 2; count of bases not matched to a gene: 4. Germline CDR1 is MNHEY and CDR2 is SVGAGI. The CDR3 runs 14 residues. The CDR3 loop reads CASTGGWAYNEQFF. Here the CDR3 DNA reads TGTGCCAGCACAGGGGGCTGGGCCTACAATGAGCAGTTCTTC.

The CDR3 protein is CASSYGQEETQYF. The CDR3 region has the DNA TGTGCCAGCAGTTACGGACAGGAGGAGACCCAGTACTTC. The chain joins TRBV6-5 to TRBJ2-5; 7 bases line up with TRBD1. The V gene's germline CDR1 is MNHEY and CDR2 SVGAGI. The V gene end was trimmed by 2 bases and the J gene end by 5 bases; junction bases not matched to a gene: 2. CDR3 length: 13 amino acids.

This chain joins TRBV24-1 and TRBJ2-2, with D possibly matching TRBD1 (6 bases). Per germline, CDR1 KGHDR and CDR2 SFDVKD. This CDR3 contains 15 residues. V lost 1 base to trimming and J lost 5 bases, with 10 bases between them. CDR3 residues: CATSDFRTVTGELFF. The CDR3 DNA reads TGTGCCACCAGTGATTTCCGGACAGTTACCGGGGAGCTGTTTTTT.

This chain uses TRBV7-2 with TRBJ1-3; D remains ambiguous. The CDR3 loop spans 17 amino acids. V lost 2 bases and J 2 bases, leaving 16 bases between the germline ends. Germline V gene lookup returns CDR1 SGHTA and CDR2 FQGNSA. This chain's CDR3 is CASSLLPQAAAGNTIYF. CDR3 nucleotides: TGTGCCAGCAGCTTACTTCCCCAGGCAGCCGCTGGAAACACCATATATTTT.

This chain joins TRBV5-4 and TRBJ2-5; D possibly corresponds to TRBD2 (6 bases). CDR3 length equals 16 residues. Trimming left V 2 bases short and J 2 bases short, with 16 bases between. Per germline, CDR1 SGHNT and CDR2 YYREEE (reference sequence). The CDR3 sequence: CASSFQVWGEQETQYF. CDR3 DNA: TGTGCCAGCAGCTTTCAGGTGTGGGGGGAACAAGAGACCCAGTACTTC.

The chain couples TRBV27 to TRBJ1-6, with D possibly TRBD1 on 5 matching bases. This CDR3 is 15 amino acids long. Germline CDR1 and CDR2: MNHEY and SMNVEV (reference sequence). The germline V and J ends were trimmed by 8 bases and 6 bases, with 17 bases remaining between them. This CDR3 reads CASGPNRGGNSPLHF. CDR3 bases: TGTGCCAGCGGCCCTAATAGGGGCGGTAATTCACCCCTCCACTTT.